Sequencing of this TCR beta chain was carried out in a study of CD8 T cells in Susac syndrome. CDR1 is SGHRS, CDR2 YFSETQ, per germline. V shed 1 base and J shed 3 bases, with 4 bases lying between them. This CDR3 contains 12 residues. Random hexamers were used to reverse transcribe roughly 0.5 to 1 ug of RNA. Multiplex PCR with immunoSEQ amplified the TCR beta CDR3 across 54 Vbeta and 13 Jbeta. TCRdb re-called the immunoSEQ multiplex PCR reads with MiXCR, one entry per CDR3 protein. The sample has 110,000 or so distinct CDR3 sequences, around 95% seen once. This clonotype was sampled from a human donor in good health. Sequencing was carried out using CD4+ T cells from PBMCs. This chain connects TRBV5-1 to TRBJ1-1; unclear D gene. CDR3 loop: CASSLTDTEAFF. The CDR3 nucleotides are TGCGCCAGCAGCTTGACCGACACTGAAGCTTTCTTT.